This T cell receptor beta chain was sequenced for a study of blood T cell repertoires in COVID-19 (dated by TCRdb to about 2020). Describing the broader study: Samples covering the acute and convalescent phases of COVID-19 were provided by collaborators in the United States, Italy and Spain. The prospective study material was composed of cDNA or gDNA derived from T cells, B-cell-depleted T cells, or PBMCs. The dataset comprised deeply sampled blood TCRbeta repertoires from subjects exposed to, actively infected with, or recovered from COVID-19. The repertoires were released in a freely available public database intended as a resource for research on the immune response to SARS-CoV-2. The samples were drawn from the first 160 participants of the ongoing ImmuneRACE study and from some 1,300 subjects provided by 6 global collaborators. Nearly every sample came with metadata listing a de-identified subject ID, COVID-19 status, age in years and sex. Where available, HLA class I and class II types were taken from metadata supplied by the sample provider and were not determined by assay-based typing. Here is what the overall study found, with its caveats: The quantity of clinical and demographic metadata differed by source and by participant and was supplied without curation.

TCRbeta CDR3 regions were amplified from genomic DNA by means of the immunoSEQ Assay, a bias-controlled multiplex PCR. The original methods were these. Within the assay, amplification of reference gene primers was used to estimate how many nucleated cells each sample contained. To quantify the absolute abundance of each unique TCRbeta CDR3 rearrangement, sequence reads were collapsed and filtered. For each sample, productive Simpson clonality was calculated as the square root of Simpson's diversity index across productive rearrangements. TCRdb holds this immuneACCESS table with in-frame rearrangements only. Some clones are missing; in checked studies, unresolved V genes explain under half, and the rest has no known cause. V, J and clone size are taken as reported in that table, and D and trimming were inferred from the DNA itself. Here the sample has fewer than 110,000 clones; about 93% occur a single time. Of the sample, less than 1.5% is held by the ten largest clones.

Via the germline V gene, CDR1 is MNHEY and CDR2 SVGAGI. The CDR3 runs 13 residues from the cysteine to the phenylalanine. Only the CDR3 part of the read is kept: 39 bases, read in frame from the first base. Between the V and J ends, shortened by 6 bases and 2 bases respectively, the junction contains 10 bases. As for this clone: It has no known antigen specificity. No base-level quality is on record; no much larger clone is a single base apart.

Each collaborating institution followed its own protocols to collect whole blood in K2EDTA tubes. For TCRbeta analysis, collaborator samples were shipped as frozen whole blood, as isolated PBMCs, or as DNA extracted from either sample type. The origin of this receptor is a woman in her twenties or thirties with acute or convalescent COVID-19. What was sequenced was peripheral blood. The chain joins TRBV6-5 to TRBJ1-2; the D gene lacks a confident call. The CDR3 region: CASRRGGNYGYTF. The base sequence is TGTGCCAGCAGACGCGGAGGGAACTATGGCTACACCTTC.